This TCR beta chain was captured in a study of post-analysis software for immune sequencing data. The TCR beta cDNA libraries carried unique molecular identifiers. Researchers reported approximately 500,000 cDNA molecules coming from approximately 1 to 10 million T cells. TCRdb independently ran MiXCR on the PCR reads; one entry per CDR3 protein. The sample consists of over 700,000 distinct CDR3 sequences, about 27% of them appearing once. Study results and caveats: The study found TRBV5-6, TRBV5-1 and TRBV20-1 among five TRBV segments more frequent in patients than controls.

This CDR3 has 16 residues. V lost 4 bases, J lost 5 bases, and 16 bases lay in between. Germline V lookup: CDR1 SGHRS, CDR2 YFSETQ. For this clonotype: No antigen is known for it.

This receptor was taken from a girl aged 10-17 years with multiple sclerosis. V is TRBV5-1 and J is TRBJ1-6, with D possibly TRBD1 on 6 matching bases. The sample taken for sequencing was blood. CDR3 in amino acids: CASSLRGQTNNSPLHF. The CDR3 DNA reads TGCGCCAGCAGCCTGCGAGGACAGACCAATAATTCACCCCTCCACTTT. The variable domain in full, with the rest retrieved from reference TRBV5-1 and TRBJ1-6, is KAGVTQTPRYLIKTRGQQVTLSCSPISGHRSVSWYQQTPGQGLQFLFEYFSETQRNKGNFPGRFSGRQFSNSRSEMNVSTLELGDSALYLCASSLRGQTNNSPLHFGNGTRLTVT.